This TCR beta chain was sequenced in a study of T cells in Graves' hyperthyroidism and ophthalmopathy. Overall study findings and caveats: The majority of expanded thyroid clonotypes above 0.001 also appeared in blood.

This clonotype was counted at least ten times. Its antigen is undetermined. Absent ophthalmopathy progression within 18 months defined stable Graves' hyperthyroidism. An approximately 9.4 ml volume of fresh peripheral blood provided the PBMCs. V gave up 4 bases and J gave up 5 bases; unmatched junction bases: 7. The CDR3 runs to 15 residues. Germline CDR1 reads ENHRY; CDR2 reads SYGVKD. RNA transcripts provided the source from which TCR beta CDR3 regions were amplified. Primed by the HTBI set, a first-round RT-PCR was run on the TCR CDR3. TCRdb re-called the multiplex PCR reads through MiXCR, storing one row per CDR3 protein. The repertoire has some 200,000 distinct CDR3 sequences, about a sixth of them found once; the top ten carry roughly 55%.

V usage is TRBV10-3 and J usage is TRBJ1-4; 7 bases map to TRBD1. The sample consisted of blood. The sequence came from a woman in her forties or fifties with Graves' hyperthyroidism. The CDR3 sequence: CAISGSDRTNEKLFF. The CDR3 nucleotides read TGTGCCATCAGTGGGTCGGACAGGACAAATGAAAAACTGTTTTTT.